A selection of T cell receptor beta chains follows, all from one sample in a study of cytomegalovirus exposure and HLA in healthy donors. The method was immunoSEQ multiplex PCR; TCRdb's version includes in-frame clones alone and lacks a portion of them. Of nearly 80,000 clones listed, 93% are singletons. The sample consisted of PBMCs. The origin of the receptors is a woman under 40 in good health and CMV-seronegative. The CDR3 runs from the conserved cysteine through the conserved F or W. Fields, in order: J gene, V gene, D gene, clone size, CDR3 DNA, CDR3 protein. A D gene is named only where the DNA matches it firmly. Rows give clone size only sometimes, using once, few, many, or a class for an expanded clone.

j_call: TRBJ2-3; v_call: TRBV4-1; d_call: NA; clone_size: NA; cdr3_nt: TGCGCCAGCAGCCAAAGAATCTTAGGGGGACCGACGAGCACAGATACGCAGTATTTT; cdr3_aa: CASSQRILGGPTSTDTQYF
j_call: TRBJ1-1; v_call: TRBV30; d_call: NA; clone_size: NA; cdr3_nt: TGTGCCTGGAGTGTACAGGCTTACACTGAAGCTTTCTTT; cdr3_aa: CAWSVQAYTEAFF
j_call: TRBJ1-4; v_call: TRBV2; d_call: NA; clone_size: NA; cdr3_nt: TGTGCCAGCAGTCAAGAGGGAGGGTACGGACTGTTTTTT; cdr3_aa: CASSQEGGYGLFF
j_call: TRBJ1-6; v_call: TRBV4-2; d_call: NA; clone_size: once; cdr3_nt: TGTGCCAGCAGCCTTAACCTCATGGGAGGTTCACCCCTCCACTTT; cdr3_aa: CASSLNLMGGSPLHF
j_call: TRBJ2-2; v_call: TRBV13; d_call: TRBD2; clone_size: once; cdr3_nt: TGTGCCAGCAGCTTAGTCTTACTAGCGGGAGGAGAGAACACCGGGGAGCTGTTTTTT; cdr3_aa: CASSLVLLAGGENTGELFF
j_call: TRBJ1-1; v_call: TRBV9; d_call: TRBD1; clone_size: NA; cdr3_nt: TGTGCCAGCAGCGTGGGACAGGGGAACACTGAAGCTTTCTTT; cdr3_aa: CASSVGQGNTEAFF
j_call: TRBJ2-7; v_call: TRBV4-1; d_call: NA; clone_size: once; cdr3_nt: TGCGCCAGCAGCCAAATCCCTCTTCGCGACGAGCAGTACTTC; cdr3_aa: CASSQIPLRDEQYF
j_call: TRBJ1-6; v_call: TRBV5-1; d_call: NA; clone_size: NA; cdr3_nt: TGCGCCAGCAGCAAAGAGGGTTCCAATTCACCCCTCCACTTT; cdr3_aa: CASSKEGSNSPLHF
j_call: TRBJ2-1; v_call: TRBV7-2; d_call: TRBD2; clone_size: NA; cdr3_nt: TGTGCCAGCAGCTTATACGGTAGCGGGATCATATCACCCTACAATGAGCAGTTCTTC; cdr3_aa: CASSLYGSGIISPYNEQFF
j_call: TRBJ1-3; v_call: TRBV18; d_call: NA; clone_size: NA; cdr3_nt: TGTGCCAGCTCACCGGGACGACAGGCCCAATCTGGAAACACCATATATTTT; cdr3_aa: CASSPGRQAQSGNTIYF
j_call: TRBJ1-4; v_call: TRBV7-9; d_call: TRBD1; clone_size: NA; cdr3_nt: TGTGCCAGCAGCTTAGAAGCAGGGGGCGCAGTAGAACTGTTTTTT; cdr3_aa: CASSLEAGGAVELFF
j_call: TRBJ1-5; v_call: TRBV30; d_call: NA; clone_size: few; cdr3_nt: TGTGCCTGGAGTGTACAGGAGAATCAGCCCCAGCATTTT; cdr3_aa: CAWSVQENQPQHF
j_call: TRBJ2-3; v_call: TRBV7-3; d_call: TRBD2; clone_size: NA; cdr3_nt: TGTGCCAGCAGCTTAGGGAGACTAGCGGGAGGCCCCAGCACAGATACGCAGTATTTT; cdr3_aa: CASSLGRLAGGPSTDTQYF
j_call: TRBJ1-5; v_call: TRBV7-2; d_call: NA; clone_size: NA; cdr3_nt: TGTGCCAGCAGCTTAGCGCGGGGGGGCGGTAATCAGCCCCAGCATTTT; cdr3_aa: CASSLARGGGNQPQHF
j_call: TRBJ1-1; v_call: TRBV5-1; d_call: TRBD1; clone_size: NA; cdr3_nt: TGCGCCAGCAGCCACGCCCTCGGACAGGTAATGAACACTGAAGCTTTCTTT; cdr3_aa: CASSHALGQVMNTEAFF
j_call: TRBJ2-3; v_call: TRBV4-3; d_call: TRBD2; clone_size: NA; cdr3_nt: TGCGCCAGCAGCCAGGAAACCGGGACTAGTGGCACAGATACGCAGTATTTT; cdr3_aa: CASSQETGTSGTDTQYF
j_call: TRBJ1-1; v_call: TRBV5-4; d_call: NA; clone_size: NA; cdr3_nt: TGTGCCAGCAGCCCGGACAGAGTTTTTTCCACTGAAGCTTTCTTT; cdr3_aa: CASSPDRVFSTEAFF
j_call: TRBJ2-1; v_call: TRBV7-9; d_call: NA; clone_size: NA; cdr3_nt: TGTGCCAGCAGCTTTAAGGGGACTCCCTCGTACAATGAGCAGTTCTTC; cdr3_aa: CASSFKGTPSYNEQFF
j_call: TRBJ2-7; v_call: TRBV19; d_call: TRBD1; clone_size: NA; cdr3_nt: TGTGCCAGTATTGGGACAGCCTACGAGCAGTACTTC; cdr3_aa: CASIGTAYEQYF
j_call: TRBJ2-1; v_call: TRBV9; d_call: TRBD2; clone_size: NA; cdr3_nt: TGTGCCAGCAGCGTTAGCGGGGGGGCCTCGAACAATGAGCAGTTCTTC; cdr3_aa: CASSVSGGASNNEQFF
j_call: TRBJ2-6; v_call: TRBV9; d_call: NA; clone_size: once; cdr3_nt: TGTGCCAGCAGCGGCGACGCGGGGTGGAGGGTGGGGAGTGCCAACGTCCTGACTTTC; cdr3_aa: CASSGDAGWRVGSANVLTF
j_call: TRBJ2-2; v_call: TRBV7-9; d_call: NA; clone_size: NA; cdr3_nt: TGTGCCAGCAGCTCAACAAACAGGGTAAACACCGGGGAGCTGTTTTTT; cdr3_aa: CASSSTNRVNTGELFF
j_call: TRBJ2-7; v_call: TRBV4-1; d_call: NA; clone_size: NA; cdr3_nt: TGCGCCAGCAGCCCACAGAATGAAAGGTACGAGCAGTACTTC; cdr3_aa: CASSPQNERYEQYF
j_call: TRBJ2-1; v_call: TRBV6-5; d_call: NA; clone_size: NA; cdr3_nt: TGTGCCAGCGGGCGGGCTAGCGCCAGGGATGAGCAGTTCTTC; cdr3_aa: CASGRASARDEQFF
j_call: TRBJ1-2; v_call: TRBV18; d_call: TRBD1; clone_size: NA; cdr3_nt: TGTGCCAGCTCACCTCTCGGACAGGTTGAGGGCTACACCTTC; cdr3_aa: CASSPLGQVEGYTF
j_call: TRBJ2-5; v_call: TRBV2; d_call: TRBD2; clone_size: NA; cdr3_nt: TGTGCCAGCGGAGGGGAGGGAGGGCCCCAAGAGACCCAGTACTTC; cdr3_aa: CASGGEGGPQETQYF
j_call: TRBJ2-3; v_call: TRBV27; d_call: NA; clone_size: NA; cdr3_nt: TGTGCCAGCAAAGAGGGCTCTCCTAGCACAGATACGCAGTATTTT; cdr3_aa: CASKEGSPSTDTQYF
j_call: TRBJ2-1; v_call: TRBV10-3; d_call: TRBD2; clone_size: NA; cdr3_nt: TGTGCCAGCCGGTCAGCGGGGGACTCCTACAATGAGCAGTTCTTC; cdr3_aa: CASRSAGDSYNEQFF
j_call: TRBJ1-5; v_call: TRBV7-9; d_call: TRBD1; clone_size: once; cdr3_nt: TGTGCCAGCACCCGAATGGAGGTGGGACAGGTAGGGCCCCAGCATTTT; cdr3_aa: CASTRMEVGQVGPQHF
j_call: TRBJ2-1; v_call: TRBV19; d_call: TRBD2; clone_size: NA; cdr3_nt: TGTGCCAGTAGTACCAGCGGGAGAGTCTACAATGAGCAGTTCTTC; cdr3_aa: CASSTSGRVYNEQFF
j_call: TRBJ1-5; v_call: TRBV6-1; d_call: TRBD1; clone_size: NA; cdr3_nt: TGTGCCAGCAGGACAGGGGCAGGGGGGAATCAGCCCCAGCATTTT; cdr3_aa: CASRTGAGGNQPQHF
j_call: TRBJ2-7; v_call: TRBV28; d_call: TRBD1; clone_size: NA; cdr3_nt: TGTGCCAGCAGTGGGGACAGCGCAACCTCCTACGAGCAGTACTTC; cdr3_aa: CASSGDSATSYEQYF
j_call: TRBJ2-2; v_call: TRBV2; d_call: TRBD1; clone_size: NA; cdr3_nt: TGTGCCAGCAAAGACAGGGGGAACACCGGGGAGCTGTTTTTT; cdr3_aa: CASKDRGNTGELFF
j_call: TRBJ2-1; v_call: TRBV10-3; d_call: TRBD2; clone_size: NA; cdr3_nt: TGTGCCATCAGTGACCGTAAACTAGCGGGGGGATACAATGAGCAGTTCTTC; cdr3_aa: CAISDRKLAGGYNEQFF
j_call: TRBJ1-5; v_call: TRBV7-9; d_call: NA; clone_size: NA; cdr3_nt: TGTGCCAGCAGCTTAGAAACAGGGATAAGGAATCAGCCCCAGCATTTT; cdr3_aa: CASSLETGIRNQPQHF
j_call: TRBJ1-5; v_call: TRBV30; d_call: NA; clone_size: NA; cdr3_nt: TGTGCCTGGAGTGTACTGCAGACAACGAGCAATCAGCCCCAGCATTTT; cdr3_aa: CAWSVLQTTSNQPQHF
j_call: TRBJ2-7; v_call: TRBV15; d_call: TRBD1; clone_size: NA; cdr3_nt: TGTGCCACCAGCAGTTTCCGGGACAGGGACTACGAGCAGTACTTC; cdr3_aa: CATSSFRDRDYEQYF
j_call: TRBJ1-4; v_call: TRBV5-1; d_call: NA; clone_size: NA; cdr3_nt: TGCGCCAGCAGCTTTGAGATAACTAATGAAAAACTGTTTTTT; cdr3_aa: CASSFEITNEKLFF
j_call: TRBJ2-7; v_call: TRBV6-1; d_call: TRBD2; clone_size: NA; cdr3_nt: TGTGCCAGCAGTCAAGCGGGAGGATTGATTCACGAGCAGTACTTC; cdr3_aa: CASSQAGGLIHEQYF
j_call: TRBJ1-5; v_call: TRBV28; d_call: NA; clone_size: NA; cdr3_nt: TGTGCCAGCAGTTTGCTAGTTCTTAGCAATCAGCCCCAGCATTTT; cdr3_aa: CASSLLVLSNQPQHF
j_call: TRBJ1-5; v_call: TRBV30; d_call: NA; clone_size: NA; cdr3_nt: TGTGCCTGGAATCTCAAGGGAGGCCAGCCCCAGCATTTT; cdr3_aa: CAWNLKGGQPQHF